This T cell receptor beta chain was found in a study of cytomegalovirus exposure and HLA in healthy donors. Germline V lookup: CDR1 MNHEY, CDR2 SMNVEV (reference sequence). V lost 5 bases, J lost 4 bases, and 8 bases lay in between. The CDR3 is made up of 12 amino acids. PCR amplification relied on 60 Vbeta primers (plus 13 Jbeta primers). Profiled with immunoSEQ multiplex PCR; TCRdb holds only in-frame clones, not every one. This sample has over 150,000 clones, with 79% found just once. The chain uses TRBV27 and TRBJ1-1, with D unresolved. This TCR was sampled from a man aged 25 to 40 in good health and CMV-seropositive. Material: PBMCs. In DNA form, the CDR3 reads TGTGCCAGCAGTCCCTACCCCACTGAAGCTTTCTTT. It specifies CASSPYPTEAFF.